This T cell receptor beta chain came from a study of cytomegalovirus exposure and HLA in healthy donors. Overall study findings and caveats: With later analysis, a missense DCLRE1C variant became linked to TCR beta V- and J-gene trimming. A later analysis reportedly found that, within productive TCRs, an Asian-associated ancestry cluster had fewer N-insertions than the mean observed across the roughly 690 donors. A previous analysis found most TCR beta V segments productive roughly 90% or roughly 30% of the time. Cytomegalovirus-associated TCR beta chains were listed, numbering 164.

Germline V gene data show CDR1 as DFQATT and CDR2 as SNEGSKA (reference sequence). The CDR3 covers 11 residues. This clone came up a few times. Antigen specificity is unknown. Primers included in the PCR were 60 Vbeta and 13 Jbeta primers. Only in-frame clones appear in the TCRdb table, and some are missing; sequencing was by immunoSEQ multiplex PCR. This sample yields about 80,000 clones, of which roughly 65% are seen a single time; under 4.5% belongs to the top ten. This chain joins TRBV20-1 and TRBJ1-2; D may be TRBD1 (5 bases). Sequencing was carried out using PBMCs. The source of this sequence is a male donor in good health and CMV-seropositive. The chain's CDR3 is CNLAAGGGYTF. For the CDR3, the DNA is TGCAATCTAGCAGCTGGGGGGGGCTACACCTTC.